This T cell receptor beta chain was found in a study of shared clonotypes between healthy human individuals. HIV-negative, healthy adults without recent acute infections or vaccinations were the donors. Researchers drew on about 100 million PBMCs for genomic DNA from unsorted samples. Unsorted PBMC DNA was sequenced on ten immunoSEQ deep assay plates. Authors' analysis steps: Junction-only immunoSEQ sequences carried no quality scores, so filtering differed. The data were produced by immunoSEQ multiplex PCR, yet TCRdb's version contains in-frame clones alone and is incomplete. That table supplies the V and J calls and clone size; D and trimming were determined from the DNA. The table lists about 470,000 clones, 70% to 80% of them singletons. Germline CDR1 reads MDHEN; CDR2 reads SYDVKM. The CDR3 has 12 amino acids. Trimming removed 4 bases at V and 6 bases at J, with 10 bases between.

The chain joins TRBV28 to TRBJ2-7; perhaps TRBD1 as D (5 bases). The clonotype comes from a woman in her thirties or forties in good health. Some clones in this sample may be carry-over from other donors' samples. The sample consisted of PBMCs. The CDR3 coding sequence is TGTGCCAGCAGTTCCCGCAGGGCCGAGCAGTACTTC. Residues: CASSSRRAEQYF.